A selection of T cell receptor beta chains follows, all from one sample in a study of blood T cell repertoires in COVID-19. Data came from immunoSEQ multiplex PCR; TCRdb stores just in-frame clones and leaves some out. The sample holds roughly 250,000 clones, roughly 80% seen once. Sequences were obtained from peripheral blood. All receptors derive from a woman of 80 years or more with acute or convalescent COVID-19. Both conserved end residues are part of each CDR3. Each record gives: J gene, V gene, D gene, CDR3 protein. D genes are given only for firm matches.

j_call: TRBJ2-7
v_call: TRBV5-1
d_call: NA
cdr3_aa: CASSQTGSSPYEQYF

j_call: TRBJ1-3
v_call: TRBV6-5
d_call: NA
cdr3_aa: CASSYSYLTSGNTIYF

j_call: TRBJ2-2
v_call: TRBV24-1
d_call: NA
cdr3_aa: CATSDALGRGSNTGELFF

j_call: TRBJ1-6
v_call: TRBV10-2
d_call: NA
cdr3_aa: CASSPSSYNSPLHF

j_call: TRBJ1-1
v_call: TRBV12-3/TRBV12-4
d_call: NA
cdr3_aa: CASRRDGARGAFF

j_call: TRBJ2-5
v_call: TRBV6-5
d_call: NA
cdr3_aa: CASSYSGRQETQYF

j_call: TRBJ1-1
v_call: TRBV12-5
d_call: NA
cdr3_aa: CASGLGETEAFF

j_call: TRBJ1-5
v_call: TRBV2
d_call: TRBD1
cdr3_aa: CASSDGQGVNQPQHF

j_call: TRBJ1-5
v_call: TRBV28
d_call: NA
cdr3_aa: CASSWGGNQPQHF

j_call: TRBJ2-1
v_call: TRBV7-7
d_call: TRBD1
cdr3_aa: CASSRGGQGDNEQFF

j_call: TRBJ1-1
v_call: TRBV18
d_call: TRBD1
cdr3_aa: CASSPQHRGRIEAFF

j_call: TRBJ1-5
v_call: TRBV5-1
d_call: TRBD1
cdr3_aa: CASSETGTSNQPQHF

j_call: TRBJ1-6
v_call: TRBV6-2/TRBV6-3
d_call: NA
cdr3_aa: CASSYGLLSNSPLHF

j_call: TRBJ2-1
v_call: TRBV5-1
d_call: TRBD1
cdr3_aa: CASRPGQGDYNEQFF

j_call: TRBJ1-2
v_call: TRBV3-1/TRBV3-2
d_call: TRBD1
cdr3_aa: CASSQQGASGAGYTF

j_call: TRBJ1-1
v_call: TRBV3-1/TRBV3-2
d_call: TRBD1
cdr3_aa: CASSQRDRITEAFF

j_call: TRBJ1-1
v_call: TRBV3-1/TRBV3-2
d_call: NA
cdr3_aa: CASSQGGSNTEAFF

j_call: TRBJ1-4
v_call: TRBV7-9
d_call: NA
cdr3_aa: CASSPSTWEVEKLFF

j_call: TRBJ2-1
v_call: TRBV19
d_call: TRBD2
cdr3_aa: CASSKTPPGLAGGAANEQFF

j_call: TRBJ2-5
v_call: TRBV18
d_call: NA
cdr3_aa: CASSPGGQETQYF

j_call: TRBJ1-4
v_call: TRBV2
d_call: TRBD1
cdr3_aa: CASNRGNEKLFF

j_call: TRBJ2-2
v_call: TRBV11-2
d_call: NA
cdr3_aa: CASSWLGQATGELFF

j_call: TRBJ1-1
v_call: TRBV3-1/TRBV3-2
d_call: NA
cdr3_aa: CASSQSGIDTEAFF

j_call: TRBJ2-1
v_call: TRBV19
d_call: NA
cdr3_aa: CASSFRGNEQFF

j_call: TRBJ2-6
v_call: TRBV19
d_call: NA
cdr3_aa: CASSAGAGANVLTF

j_call: TRBJ2-7
v_call: TRBV6-6
d_call: TRBD1
cdr3_aa: CASRTLVGQGFEQYF

j_call: TRBJ1-4
v_call: TRBV5-1
d_call: TRBD1
cdr3_aa: CASSRDSMNEKLFF

j_call: TRBJ1-1
v_call: TRBV9
d_call: NA
cdr3_aa: CASSGGRGNTEAFF

j_call: TRBJ1-1
v_call: TRBV3-1/TRBV3-2
d_call: TRBD1
cdr3_aa: CASSPVPGQGAGTEAFF

j_call: TRBJ2-7
v_call: TRBV7-4
d_call: NA
cdr3_aa: CSGTYEQYF

j_call: TRBJ1-3
v_call: TRBV6-5
d_call: NA
cdr3_aa: CASGTHSGNTIYF

j_call: TRBJ1-6
v_call: TRBV30
d_call: NA
cdr3_aa: CAWGGAYNSPLHF

j_call: TRBJ2-1
v_call: TRBV4-1
d_call: TRBD2
cdr3_aa: CASSQQGGGGSSYNEQFF

j_call: TRBJ1-1
v_call: TRBV5-5
d_call: TRBD1
cdr3_aa: CASSWGTGRDTEAFF

j_call: TRBJ1-6
v_call: TRBV19
d_call: NA
cdr3_aa: CASSPRPGTQYNSPLHF

j_call: TRBJ1-4
v_call: TRBV2
d_call: NA
cdr3_aa: CASRTGEREKLFF

j_call: TRBJ2-7
v_call: TRBV7-8
d_call: NA
cdr3_aa: CASSLAQGRGYEQYF

j_call: TRBJ2-5
v_call: TRBV5-1
d_call: TRBD2
cdr3_aa: CASSLGLAEESQYF

j_call: TRBJ1-2
v_call: TRBV10-2
d_call: NA
cdr3_aa: CASSPSGVVGYTF

j_call: TRBJ1-2
v_call: TRBV29-1
d_call: NA
cdr3_aa: CSVDGTSYGYTF

j_call: TRBJ1-3
v_call: TRBV11-2
d_call: NA
cdr3_aa: CASSLEKGAVSGNTIYF

j_call: TRBJ1-1
v_call: TRBV30
d_call: NA
cdr3_aa: CARGEANTEAFF